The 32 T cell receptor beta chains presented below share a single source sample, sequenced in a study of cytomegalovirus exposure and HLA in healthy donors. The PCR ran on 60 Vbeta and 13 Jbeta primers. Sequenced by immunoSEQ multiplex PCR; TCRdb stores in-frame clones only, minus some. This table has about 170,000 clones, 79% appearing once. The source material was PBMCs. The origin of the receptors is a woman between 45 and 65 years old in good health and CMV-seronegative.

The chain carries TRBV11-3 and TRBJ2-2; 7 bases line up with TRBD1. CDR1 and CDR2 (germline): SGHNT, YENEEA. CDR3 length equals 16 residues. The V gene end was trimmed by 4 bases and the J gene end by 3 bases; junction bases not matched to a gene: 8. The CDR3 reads CASSSTTGTYTGELFF. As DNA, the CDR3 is TGTGCCAGCAGCTCTACGACAGGGACCTACACCGGGGAGCTGTTTTTT.

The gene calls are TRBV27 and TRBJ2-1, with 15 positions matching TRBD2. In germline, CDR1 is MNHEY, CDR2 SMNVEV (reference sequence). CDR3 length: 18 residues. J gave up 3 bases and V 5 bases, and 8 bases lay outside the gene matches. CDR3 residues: CASSVWTSGGAVYNEQFF. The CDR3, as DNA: TGTGCCAGCAGTGTATGGACTAGCGGGGGGGCAGTCTACAATGAGCAGTTCTTC.

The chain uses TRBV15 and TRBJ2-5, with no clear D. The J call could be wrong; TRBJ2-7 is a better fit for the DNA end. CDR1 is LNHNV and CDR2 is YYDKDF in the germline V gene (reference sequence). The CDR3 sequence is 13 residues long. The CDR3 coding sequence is TGTGCCACCAGCAGAGTCCAGGCCTACGAGCAGTACTTC. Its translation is CATSRVQAYEQYF.

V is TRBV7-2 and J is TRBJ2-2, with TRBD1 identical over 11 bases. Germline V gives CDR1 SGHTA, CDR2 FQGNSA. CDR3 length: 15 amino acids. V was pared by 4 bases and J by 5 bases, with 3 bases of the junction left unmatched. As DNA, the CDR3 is TGTGCCAGCAGCTGGACAGGGGGCCGGACCGGGGAGCTGTTTTTT. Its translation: CASSWTGGRTGELFF.

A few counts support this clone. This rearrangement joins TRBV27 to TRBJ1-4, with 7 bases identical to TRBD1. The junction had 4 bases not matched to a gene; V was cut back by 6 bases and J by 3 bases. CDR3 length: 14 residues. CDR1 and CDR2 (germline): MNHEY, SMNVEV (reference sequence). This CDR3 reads CASSLQGANEKLFF. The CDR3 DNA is TGTGCCAGCAGCCTTCAGGGGGCTAATGAAAAACTGTTTTTT.

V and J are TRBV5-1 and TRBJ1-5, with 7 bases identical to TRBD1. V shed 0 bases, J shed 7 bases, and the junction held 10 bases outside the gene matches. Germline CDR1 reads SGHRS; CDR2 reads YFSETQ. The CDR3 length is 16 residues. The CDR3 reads CASSLGAAGGQQPQHF. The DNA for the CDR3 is TGCGCCAGCAGCTTGGGTGCGGCAGGGGGTCAGCAGCCCCAGCATTTT.

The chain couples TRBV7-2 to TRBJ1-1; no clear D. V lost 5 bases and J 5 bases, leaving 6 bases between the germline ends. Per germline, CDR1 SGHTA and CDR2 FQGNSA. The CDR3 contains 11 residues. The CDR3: CASSMRTEAFF. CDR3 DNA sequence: TGTGCCAGCAGCATGCGGACTGAAGCTTTCTTT.

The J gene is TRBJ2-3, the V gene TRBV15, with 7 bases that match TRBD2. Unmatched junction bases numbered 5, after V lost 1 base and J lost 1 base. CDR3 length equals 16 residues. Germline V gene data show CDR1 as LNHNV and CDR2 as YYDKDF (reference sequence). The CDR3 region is CATSRARAGGTDTQYF. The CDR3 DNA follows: TGTGCCACCAGCAGAGCTCGGGCGGGAGGCACAGATACGCAGTATTTT.

The CDR3 nucleotides read TGCGCCAGCAGCTTGGTTTCTGGGGCCGATCAGCCCCAGCATTTT. It yields the protein CASSLVSGADQPQHF. The V gene is TRBV5-1, the J gene TRBJ1-5; weak D call: TRBD1 (5 bases). The ends were cut back, 0 bases at V and 5 bases at J, with 12 bases in the middle. CDR3 size: 15 residues. Germline CDR1 SGHRS, CDR2 YFSETQ. Full variable domain (remainder filled in from reference TRBV5-1 and TRBJ1-5): KAGVTQTPRYLIKTRGQQVTLSCSPISGHRSVSWYQQTPGQGLQFLFEYFSETQRNKGNFPGRFSGRQFSNSRSEMNVSTLELGDSALYLCASSLVSGADQPQHFGDGTRLSIL.

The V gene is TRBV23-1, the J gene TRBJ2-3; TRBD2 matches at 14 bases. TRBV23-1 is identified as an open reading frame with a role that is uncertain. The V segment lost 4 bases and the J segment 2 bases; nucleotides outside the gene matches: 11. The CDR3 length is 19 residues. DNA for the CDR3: TGCGCCAGCAGTCTCCCGGGACTAGCGGGGGAAACCCTCACAGATACGCAGTATTTT. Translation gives CASSLPGLAGETLTDTQYF.

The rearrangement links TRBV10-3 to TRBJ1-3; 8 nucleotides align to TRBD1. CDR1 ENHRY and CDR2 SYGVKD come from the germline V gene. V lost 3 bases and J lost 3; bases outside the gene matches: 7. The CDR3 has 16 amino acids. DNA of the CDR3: TGTGCCATCAGTGACCTCGGACAGGGTCGTGGAAACACCATATATTTT. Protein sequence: CAISDLGQGRGNTIYF.

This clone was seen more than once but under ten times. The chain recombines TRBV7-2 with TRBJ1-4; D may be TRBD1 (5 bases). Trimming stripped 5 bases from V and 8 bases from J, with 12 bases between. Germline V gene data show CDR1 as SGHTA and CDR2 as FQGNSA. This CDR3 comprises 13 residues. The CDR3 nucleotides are TGTGCCAGCAGCCATAACCGGGGGGAAAAACTGTTTTTT. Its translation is CASSHNRGEKLFF.

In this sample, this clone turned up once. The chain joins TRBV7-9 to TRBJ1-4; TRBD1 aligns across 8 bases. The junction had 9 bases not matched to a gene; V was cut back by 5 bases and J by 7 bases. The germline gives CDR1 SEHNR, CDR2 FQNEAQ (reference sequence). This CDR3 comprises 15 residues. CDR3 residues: CASSARTGFGEKLFF. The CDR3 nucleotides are TGTGCCAGCAGCGCGAGGACAGGGTTTGGTGAAAAACTGTTTTTT.

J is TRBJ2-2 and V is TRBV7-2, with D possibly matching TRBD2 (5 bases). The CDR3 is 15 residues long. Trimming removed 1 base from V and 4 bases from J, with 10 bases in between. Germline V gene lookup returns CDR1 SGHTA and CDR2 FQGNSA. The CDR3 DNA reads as TGTGCCAGCAGCTTAGTCGGAGGCCCCACCGGGGAGCTGTTTTTT. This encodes CASSLVGGPTGELFF.

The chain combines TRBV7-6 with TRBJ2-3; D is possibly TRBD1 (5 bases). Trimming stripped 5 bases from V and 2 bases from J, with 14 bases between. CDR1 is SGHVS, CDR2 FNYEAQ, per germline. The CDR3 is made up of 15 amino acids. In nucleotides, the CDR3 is TGTGCCAGCAGCCGCAATATGGGGCCCACAGATACGCAGTATTTT. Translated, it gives CASSRNMGPTDTQYF. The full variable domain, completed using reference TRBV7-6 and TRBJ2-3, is GAGVSQSPRYKVTKRGQDVALRCDPISGHVSLYWYRQALGQGPEFLTYFNYEAQQDKSGLPNDRFSAERPEGSISTLTIQRTEQRDSAMYRCASSRNMGPTDTQYFGPGTRLTVL.

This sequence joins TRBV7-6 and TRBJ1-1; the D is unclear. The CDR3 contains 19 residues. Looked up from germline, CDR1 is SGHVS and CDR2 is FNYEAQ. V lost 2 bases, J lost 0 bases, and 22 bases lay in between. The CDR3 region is CASSLISEGGGRMNTEAFF. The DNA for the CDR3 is TGTGCCAGCAGCTTAATATCAGAGGGAGGAGGGCGAATGAACACTGAAGCTTTCTTT.

CDR3 nucleotide sequence: TGTGCCAGCATTGGGGGGGTTAACTACGAGCAGTACTTC. Translation gives CASIGGVNYEQYF. This chain connects TRBV6-1 to TRBJ2-7; 7 nucleotides match TRBD2. Germline CDR1 reads MNHNS; CDR2 reads SASEGT. V lost 7 bases and J lost 3; bases outside the gene matches: 6. The CDR3 totals 13 residues.

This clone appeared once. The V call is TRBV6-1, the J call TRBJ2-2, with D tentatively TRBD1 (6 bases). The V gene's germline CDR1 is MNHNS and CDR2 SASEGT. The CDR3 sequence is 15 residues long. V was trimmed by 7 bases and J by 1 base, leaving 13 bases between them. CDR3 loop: CASKRTGQNTGELFF. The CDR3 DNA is TGTGCCAGCAAAAGAACGGGACAGAACACCGGGGAGCTGTTTTTT.

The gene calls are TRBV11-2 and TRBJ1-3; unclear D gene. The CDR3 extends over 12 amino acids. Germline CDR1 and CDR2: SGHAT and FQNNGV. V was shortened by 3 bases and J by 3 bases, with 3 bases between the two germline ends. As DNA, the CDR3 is TGTGCCAGCAGCTTCGTTGGAAACACCATATATTTT. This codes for CASSFVGNTIYF.

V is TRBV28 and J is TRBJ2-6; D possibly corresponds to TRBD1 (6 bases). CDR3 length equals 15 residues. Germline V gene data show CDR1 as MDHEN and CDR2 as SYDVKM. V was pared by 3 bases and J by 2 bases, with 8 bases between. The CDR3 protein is CASSFPGAGANVLTF. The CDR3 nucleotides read TGTGCCAGCAGTTTCCCAGGGGCTGGGGCCAACGTCCTGACTTTC.

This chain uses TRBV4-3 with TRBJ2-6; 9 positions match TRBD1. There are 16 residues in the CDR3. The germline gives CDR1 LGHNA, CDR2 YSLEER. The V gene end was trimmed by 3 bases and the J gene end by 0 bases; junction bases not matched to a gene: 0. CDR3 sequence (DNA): TGCGCCAGCAGCCAGGGACAGGGCTCTGGGGCCAACGTCCTGACTTTC. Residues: CASSQGQGSGANVLTF.

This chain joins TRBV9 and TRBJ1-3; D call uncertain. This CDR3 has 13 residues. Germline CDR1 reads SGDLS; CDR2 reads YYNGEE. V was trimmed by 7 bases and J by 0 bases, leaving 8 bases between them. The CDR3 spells CASQRTSGNTIYF. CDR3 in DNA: TGTGCCAGCCAGCGGACCTCTGGAAACACCATATATTTT.

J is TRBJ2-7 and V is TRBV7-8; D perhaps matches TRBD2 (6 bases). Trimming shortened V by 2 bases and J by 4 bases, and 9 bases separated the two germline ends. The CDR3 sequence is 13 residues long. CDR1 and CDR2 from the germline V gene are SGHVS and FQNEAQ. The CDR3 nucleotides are TGTGCCAGCAGCTTATTAGGAGGGTACGAGCAGTACTTC. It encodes CASSLLGGYEQYF.

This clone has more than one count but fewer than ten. The CDR3, as DNA: TGTGCCAGCACCTCGTACACTGAAGCTTTCTTT. Encoded protein: CASTSYTEAFF. The chain recombines TRBV28 with TRBJ1-1; no definite D call. CDR1 MDHEN and CDR2 SYDVKM come from the germline V gene. The CDR3 runs to 11 residues. V was cut by 7 bases and J by 3 bases, with 6 bases left in between.

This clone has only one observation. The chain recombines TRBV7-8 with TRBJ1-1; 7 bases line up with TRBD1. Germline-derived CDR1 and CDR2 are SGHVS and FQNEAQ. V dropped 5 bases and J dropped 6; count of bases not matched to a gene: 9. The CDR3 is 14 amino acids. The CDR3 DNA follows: TGTGCCAGCAGCCGGCACGACAGGGCGGCTGAAGCTTTCTTT. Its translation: CASSRHDRAAEAFF.

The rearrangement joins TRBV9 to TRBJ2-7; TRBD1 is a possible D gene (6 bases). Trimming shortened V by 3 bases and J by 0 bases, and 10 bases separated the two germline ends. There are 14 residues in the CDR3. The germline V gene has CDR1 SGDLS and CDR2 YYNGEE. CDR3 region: CASSEGVPSYEQYF. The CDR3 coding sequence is TGTGCCAGCAGCGAGGGGGTCCCCTCCTACGAGCAGTACTTC.

Written as DNA, the CDR3 is TGTGCCAGCAGATTAGTGACTAGCGGGAAGGGGTCCTACAATGAGCAGTTCTTC. Protein sequence: CASRLVTSGKGSYNEQFF. The rearrangement joins TRBV28 to TRBJ2-1; 11 bases agree with TRBD2. This CDR3 is built from 18 residues. Germline V gene lookup returns CDR1 MDHEN and CDR2 SYDVKM. V was pared by 6 bases and J by 1 base, with 11 bases of the junction left unmatched.

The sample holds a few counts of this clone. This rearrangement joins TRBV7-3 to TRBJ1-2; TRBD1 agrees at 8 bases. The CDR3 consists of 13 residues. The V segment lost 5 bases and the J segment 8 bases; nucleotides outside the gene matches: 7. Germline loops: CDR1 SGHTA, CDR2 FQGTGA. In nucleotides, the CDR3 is TGTGCCAGCAGCCCGGACAGGGCGAGCGGCTACACCTTC. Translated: CASSPDRASGYTF.

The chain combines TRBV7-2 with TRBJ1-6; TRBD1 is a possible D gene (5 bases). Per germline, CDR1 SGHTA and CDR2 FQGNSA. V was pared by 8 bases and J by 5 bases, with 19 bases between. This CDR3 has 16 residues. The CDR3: CASQTAGGTDNSPLHF. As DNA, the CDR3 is TGTGCCAGCCAGACGGCCGGGGGGACGGATAATTCACCCCTCCACTTT.

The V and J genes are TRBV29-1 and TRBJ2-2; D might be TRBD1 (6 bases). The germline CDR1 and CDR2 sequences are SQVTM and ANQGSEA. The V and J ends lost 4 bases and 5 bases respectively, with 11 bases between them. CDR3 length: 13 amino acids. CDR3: CSVGDIQTGELFF. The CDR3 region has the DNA TGCAGCGTTGGGGACATACAAACCGGGGAGCTGTTTTTT.

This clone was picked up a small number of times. DNA for the CDR3: TGTGCCAGTAGTATCACAGCCACAGATACGCAGTATTTT. It yields the protein CASSITATDTQYF. The chain combines TRBV19 with TRBJ2-3; D ambiguous. V was cut by 3 bases and J by 2 bases, with 6 bases left in between. CDR3 size: 13 residues. Germline V lookup: CDR1 LNHDA, CDR2 SQIVND (reference sequence).

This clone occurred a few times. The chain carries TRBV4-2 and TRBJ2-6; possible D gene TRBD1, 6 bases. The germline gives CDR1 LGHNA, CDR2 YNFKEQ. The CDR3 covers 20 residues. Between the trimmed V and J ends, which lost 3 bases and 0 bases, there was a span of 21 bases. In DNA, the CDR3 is TGTGCCAGCAGCCAGAATTCAGCGCCTGGGGGCGGCTCTGGGGCCAACGTCCTGACTTTC. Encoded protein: CASSQNSAPGGGSGANVLTF.